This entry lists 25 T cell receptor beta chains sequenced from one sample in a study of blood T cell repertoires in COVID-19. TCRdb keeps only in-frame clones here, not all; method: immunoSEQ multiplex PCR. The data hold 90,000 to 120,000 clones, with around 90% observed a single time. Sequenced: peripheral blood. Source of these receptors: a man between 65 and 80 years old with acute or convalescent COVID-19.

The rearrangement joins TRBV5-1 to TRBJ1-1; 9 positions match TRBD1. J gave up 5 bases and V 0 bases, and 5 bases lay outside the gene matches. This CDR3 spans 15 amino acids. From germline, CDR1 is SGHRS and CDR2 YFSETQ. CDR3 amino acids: CASSLGDRAKTEAFF. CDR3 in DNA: TGCGCCAGCAGCTTGGGGGACAGGGCGAAAACTGAAGCTTTCTTT.

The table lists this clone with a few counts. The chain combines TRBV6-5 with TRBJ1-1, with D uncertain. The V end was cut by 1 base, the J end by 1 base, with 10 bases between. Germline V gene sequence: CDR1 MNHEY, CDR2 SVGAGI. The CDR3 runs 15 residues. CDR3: CASSYFSGANTEAFF. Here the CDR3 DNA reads TGTGCCAGCAGTTACTTCTCGGGAGCGAACACTGAAGCTTTCTTT.

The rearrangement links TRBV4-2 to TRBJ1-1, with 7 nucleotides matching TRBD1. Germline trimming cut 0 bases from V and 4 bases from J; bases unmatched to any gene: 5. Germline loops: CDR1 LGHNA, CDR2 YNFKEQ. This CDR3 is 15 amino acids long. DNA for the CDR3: TGTGCCAGCAGCCAAGAACGACAGGGTGGCACTGAAGCTTTCTTT. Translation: CASSQERQGGTEAFF.

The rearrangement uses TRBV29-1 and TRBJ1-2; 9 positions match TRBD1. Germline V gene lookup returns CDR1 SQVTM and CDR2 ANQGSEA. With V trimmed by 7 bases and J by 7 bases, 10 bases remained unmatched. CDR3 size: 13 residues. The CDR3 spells CSASGTGSRGYTF. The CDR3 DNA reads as TGCAGCGCTTCCGGGACAGGGAGTCGTGGCTACACCTTC.

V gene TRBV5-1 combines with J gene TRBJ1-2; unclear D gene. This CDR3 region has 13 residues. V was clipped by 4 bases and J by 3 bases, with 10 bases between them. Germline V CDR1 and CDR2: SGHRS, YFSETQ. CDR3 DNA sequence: TGCGCCAGCAGCCCCATTCCCCACTATGGCTACACCTTC. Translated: CASSPIPHYGYTF.

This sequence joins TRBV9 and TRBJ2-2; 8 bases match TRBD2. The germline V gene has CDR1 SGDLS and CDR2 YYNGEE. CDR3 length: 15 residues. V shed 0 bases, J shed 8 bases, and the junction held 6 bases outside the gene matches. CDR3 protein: CASSVGAAGAGELFF. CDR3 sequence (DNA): TGTGCCAGCAGCGTAGGAGCAGCGGGGGCGGGGGAGCTGTTTTTT. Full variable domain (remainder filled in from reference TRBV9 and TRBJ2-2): DSGVTQTPKHLITATGQRVTLRCSPRSGDLSVYWYQQSLDQGLQFLIQYYNGEERAKGNILERFSAQQFPDLHSELNLSSLELGDSALYFCASSVGAAGAGELFFGEGSRLTVL.

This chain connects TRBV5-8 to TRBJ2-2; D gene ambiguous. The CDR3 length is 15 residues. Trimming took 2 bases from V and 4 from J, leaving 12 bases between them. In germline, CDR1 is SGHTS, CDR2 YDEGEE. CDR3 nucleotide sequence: TGTGCCAGCAGCTTTGAAGGAGCAAGCACCGGGGAGCTGTTTTTT. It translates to CASSFEGASTGELFF.

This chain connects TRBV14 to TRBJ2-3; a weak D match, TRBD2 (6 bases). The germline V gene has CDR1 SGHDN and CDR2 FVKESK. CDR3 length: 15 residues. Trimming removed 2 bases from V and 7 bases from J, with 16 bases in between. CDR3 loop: CASSQLPGDFHTQYF. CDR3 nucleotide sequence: TGTGCCAGCAGCCAACTGCCGGGGGACTTCCATACGCAGTATTTT. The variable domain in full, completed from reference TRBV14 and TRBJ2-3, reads EAGVTQFPSHSVIEKGQTVTLRCDPISGHDNLYWYRRVMGKEIKFLLHFVKESKQDESGMPNNRFLAERTGGTYSTLKVQPAELEDSGVYFCASSQLPGDFHTQYFGPGTRLTVL.

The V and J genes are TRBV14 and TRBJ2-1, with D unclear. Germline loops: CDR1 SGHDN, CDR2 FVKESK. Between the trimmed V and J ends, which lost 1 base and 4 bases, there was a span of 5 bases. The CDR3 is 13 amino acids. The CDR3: CASSQVRYNEQFF. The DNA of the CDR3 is TGTGCCAGCAGCCAAGTCCGGTACAATGAGCAGTTCTTC.

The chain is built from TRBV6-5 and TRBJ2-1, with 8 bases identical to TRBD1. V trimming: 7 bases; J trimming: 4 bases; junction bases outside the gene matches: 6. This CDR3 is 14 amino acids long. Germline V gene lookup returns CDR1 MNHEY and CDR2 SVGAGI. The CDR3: CASKDRGGYNEQFF. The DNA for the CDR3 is TGTGCCAGCAAAGACAGGGGCGGGTACAATGAGCAGTTCTTC.

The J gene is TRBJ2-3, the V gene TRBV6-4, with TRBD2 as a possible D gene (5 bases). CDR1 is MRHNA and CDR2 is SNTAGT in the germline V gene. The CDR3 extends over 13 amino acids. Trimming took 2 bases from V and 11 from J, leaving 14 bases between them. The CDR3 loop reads CASSDATTSGQYF. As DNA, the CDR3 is TGTGCCAGCAGTGACGCGACTACCAGCGGGCAGTATTTT.

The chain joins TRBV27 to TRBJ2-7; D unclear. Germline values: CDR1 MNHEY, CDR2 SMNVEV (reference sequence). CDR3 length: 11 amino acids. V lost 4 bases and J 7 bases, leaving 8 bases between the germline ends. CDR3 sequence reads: CASSSSREQYF. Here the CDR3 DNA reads TGTGCCAGCAGTTCCTCCCGGGAGCAGTACTTC.

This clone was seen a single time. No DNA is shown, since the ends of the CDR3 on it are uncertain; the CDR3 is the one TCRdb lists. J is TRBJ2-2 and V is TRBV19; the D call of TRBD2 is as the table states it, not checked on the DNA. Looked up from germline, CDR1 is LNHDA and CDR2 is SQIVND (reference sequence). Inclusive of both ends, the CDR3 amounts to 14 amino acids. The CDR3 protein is CASSEAGGLSGLFF.

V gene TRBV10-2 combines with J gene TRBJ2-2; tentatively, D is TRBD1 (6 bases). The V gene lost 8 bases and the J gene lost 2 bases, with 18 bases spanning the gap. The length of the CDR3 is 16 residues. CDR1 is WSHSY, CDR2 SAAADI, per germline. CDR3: CASGFFARGNTGELFF. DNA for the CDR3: TGCGCCAGCGGCTTTTTTGCCAGGGGAAACACCGGGGAGCTGTTTTTT.

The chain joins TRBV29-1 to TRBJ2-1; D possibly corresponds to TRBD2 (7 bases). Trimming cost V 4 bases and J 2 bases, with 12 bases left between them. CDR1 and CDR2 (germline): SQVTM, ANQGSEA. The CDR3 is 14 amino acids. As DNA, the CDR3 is TGCAGCGTTGTAGGGGGAGGGCCCTACAATGAGCAGTTCTTC. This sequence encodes CSVVGGGPYNEQFF.

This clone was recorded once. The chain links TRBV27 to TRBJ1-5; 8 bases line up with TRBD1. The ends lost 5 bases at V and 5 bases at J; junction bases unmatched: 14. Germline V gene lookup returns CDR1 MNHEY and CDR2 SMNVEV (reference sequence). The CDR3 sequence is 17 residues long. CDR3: CASSPGTGVVLHQPQHF. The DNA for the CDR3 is TGTGCCAGCAGTCCCGGGACAGGCGTCGTCTTGCATCAGCCCCAGCATTTT.

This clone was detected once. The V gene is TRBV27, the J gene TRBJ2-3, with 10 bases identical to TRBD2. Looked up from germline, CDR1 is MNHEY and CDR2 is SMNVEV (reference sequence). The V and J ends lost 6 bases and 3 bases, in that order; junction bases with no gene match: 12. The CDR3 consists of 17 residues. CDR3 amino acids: CASSFMMLAGATDTQYF. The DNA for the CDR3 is TGTGCCAGCAGCTTTATGATGCTAGCGGGAGCAACAGATACGCAGTATTTT.

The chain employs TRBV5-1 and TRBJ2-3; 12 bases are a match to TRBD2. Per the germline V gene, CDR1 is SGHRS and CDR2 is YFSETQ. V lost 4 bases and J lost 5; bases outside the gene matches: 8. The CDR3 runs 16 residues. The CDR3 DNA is TGCGCCAGCAGCCCGGTCCCTAGCGGGGGGGGAGATACGCAGTATTTT. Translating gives CASSPVPSGGGDTQYF.

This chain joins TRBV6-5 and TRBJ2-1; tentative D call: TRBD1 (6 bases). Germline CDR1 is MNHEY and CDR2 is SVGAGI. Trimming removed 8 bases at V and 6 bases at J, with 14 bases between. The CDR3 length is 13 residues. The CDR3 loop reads CASAPRGFNEQFF. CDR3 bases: TGTGCCAGCGCGCCCAGGGGATTCAATGAGCAGTTCTTC.

The CDR3 region is CASSPYPRATVNEQFF. CDR3 nucleotides: TGTGCCAGCAGTCCCTACCCCAGGGCAACGGTGAATGAGCAGTTCTTC. V usage is TRBV6-2 or TRBV6-3 and J usage is TRBJ2-1; D might be TRBD1 (5 bases). This CDR3 has 16 residues. CDR1 and CDR2 (germline): MNHEY, SVGEGT. The ends were cut back, 5 bases at V and 7 bases at J, with 21 bases in the middle.

The CDR3 region is CASSLRTDEFLEQYF. Written as DNA, the CDR3 is TGTGCCAGCAGCTTGAGGACAGACGAATTCCTGGAGCAGTACTTC. The chain has TRBV7-6 and TRBJ2-7; a possible D gene is TRBD1 (6 bases). This CDR3 has 15 amino acids. In germline, CDR1 is SGHVS, CDR2 FNYEAQ. Trimming cost V 3 bases and J 7 bases, with 19 bases left between them.

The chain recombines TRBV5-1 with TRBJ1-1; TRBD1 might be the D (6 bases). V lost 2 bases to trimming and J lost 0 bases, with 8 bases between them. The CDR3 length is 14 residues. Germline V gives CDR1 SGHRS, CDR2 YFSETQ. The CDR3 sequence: CASSFGTMNTEAFF. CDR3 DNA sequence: TGCGCCAGCAGCTTCGGGACAATGAACACTGAAGCTTTCTTT. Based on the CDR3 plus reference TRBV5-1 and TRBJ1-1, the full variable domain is KAGVTQTPRYLIKTRGQQVTLSCSPISGHRSVSWYQQTPGQGLQFLFEYFSETQRNKGNFPGRFSGRQFSNSRSEMNVSTLELGDSALYLCASSFGTMNTEAFFGQGTRLTVV.

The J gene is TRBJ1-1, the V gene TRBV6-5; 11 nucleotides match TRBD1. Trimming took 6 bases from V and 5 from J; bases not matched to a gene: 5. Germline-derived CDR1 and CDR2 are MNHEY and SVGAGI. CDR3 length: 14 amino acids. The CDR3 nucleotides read TGTGCCAGCAGAGGGACAGGGGGTCGGACTGAAGCTTTCTTT. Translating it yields CASRGTGGRTEAFF.

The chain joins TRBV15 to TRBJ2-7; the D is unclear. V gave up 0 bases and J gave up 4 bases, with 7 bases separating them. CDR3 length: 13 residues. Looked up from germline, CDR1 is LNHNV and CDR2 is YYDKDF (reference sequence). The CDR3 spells CATSRDVSYEQYF. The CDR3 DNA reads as TGTGCCACCAGCAGAGACGTTAGTTACGAGCAGTACTTC. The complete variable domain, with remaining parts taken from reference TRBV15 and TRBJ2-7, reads DAMVIQNPRYQVTQFGKPVTLSCSQTLNHNVMYWYQQKSSQAPKLLFHYYDKDFNNEADTPDNFQSRRPNTSFCFLDIRSPGLGDTAMYLCATSRDVSYEQYFGPGTRLTVT.

In DNA form, the CDR3 reads TGTGCCAGCAGTACGGGAGAGAACACTGAAGCTTTCTTT. It translates to CASSTGENTEAFF. The chain combines TRBV6-6 with TRBJ1-1; D remains ambiguous. The V end was cut by 5 bases, the J end by 1 base, with 8 bases between. The CDR3 totals 13 residues. Germline V gene data show CDR1 as MNHNY and CDR2 as SVGAGI (reference sequence).